Listed below are T cell receptor beta chains from one sample, sequenced in a study of blood T cell repertoires in COVID-19. The repertoire was sequenced with immunoSEQ multiplex PCR; TCRdb's copy has only in-frame clones and lacks some. Here the sample spans under 150,000 clones, roughly 85% being singletons. The sample comprised peripheral blood. The receptors shown here come from a man older than 75 with acute or convalescent COVID-19. Both conserved end residues are part of each CDR3. A D gene is named only where the DNA matches it firmly. Size is stated for part of the rows, as once, few or many counts, or as a class when the clone is expanded.

D gene	V gene	J gene	clone size	CDR3 protein	CDR3 DNA
TRBD1	TRBV19	TRBJ1-6	NA	CASSLGQGNSPLHF	TGTGCCAGTAGCCTGGGACAGGGAAATTCACCCCTCCACTTT
TRBD1	TRBV5-1	TRBJ1-4	NA	CASSPGGAGGPTTTNEKLFF	TGCGCCAGCAGCCCAGGAGGGGCAGGGGGTCCCACAACAACTAATGAAAAACTGTTTTTT
TRBD2	TRBV7-2	TRBJ2-1	NA	CASSSSGGSYNEQFF	TGTGCCAGCAGTTCTAGCGGGGGCTCCTACAATGAGCAGTTCTTC
TRBD1	TRBV19	TRBJ1-2	NA	CASTVGDRGKDGYTF	TGTGCCAGTACCGTCGGAGACAGGGGGAAGGATGGCTACACCTTC
TRBD1	TRBV6-1	TRBJ2-2	NA	CASSETTGGLGAGELFF	TGTGCCAGCAGTGAGACGACAGGGGGCTTGGGCGCCGGGGAGCTGTTTTTT
TRBD1	TRBV6-5	TRBJ1-1	NA	CASRGTGVNTEAFF	TGTGCCAGCAGAGGAACAGGGGTAAACACTGAAGCTTTCTTT
NA	TRBV25-1	TRBJ2-3	NA	CASSRSGRTDTQYF	TGTGCCAGCAGTAGGAGCGGTCGCACAGATACGCAGTATTTT
TRBD1	TRBV15	TRBJ1-5	NA	CATSKGPGQGAEQPQHF	TGTGCCACCAGCAAAGGACCGGGACAGGGGGCTGAGCAGCCCCAGCATTTT
NA	TRBV6-5	TRBJ1-2	NA	CASSYSRLGYGYTF	TGTGCCAGCAGTTACTCAAGACTGGGCTATGGCTACACCTTC
NA	TRBV5-1	TRBJ1-1	NA	CASSLEGRKETEAFF	TGCGCCAGCAGCTTGGAAGGGAGGAAGGAAACTGAAGCTTTCTTT
NA	TRBV10-3	TRBJ1-2	many	CAISALPDGYTF	TGTGCCATCAGTGCCCTCCCGGATGGCTACACCTTC
TRBD1	TRBV18	TRBJ1-1	NA	CASSPQRDSLLGTEAFF	TGTGCCAGCTCACCACAAAGGGACAGCCTCCTGGGCACTGAAGCTTTCTTT
NA	TRBV19	TRBJ2-1	NA	CASSIAGATYNEQFF	TGTGCCAGTAGTATAGCGGGAGCTACCTACAATGAGCAGTTCTTC
NA	TRBV10-3	TRBJ2-6	NA	CAISGFDSSGANVLTF	TGTGCCATCAGCGGGTTCGACAGCTCTGGGGCCAACGTCCTGACTTTC
NA	TRBV20-1	TRBJ2-7	NA	CSAMDLYEQYF	TGCAGTGCTATGGACTTGTACGAGCAGTACTTC
TRBD1	TRBV28	TRBJ1-1	NA	CASSTGGEYTEAFF	TGTGCCAGCAGTACAGGGGGAGAGTACACTGAAGCTTTCTTT
TRBD1	TRBV19	TRBJ2-5	NA	CASSFRWTGEETQYF	TGTGCCAGTAGTTTCCGTTGGACAGGGGAAGAGACCCAGTACTTC
NA	TRBV21-1	TRBJ2-7	NA	CASRVKQRRTQGPYEQYF	TGTGCCAGCAGAGTTAAGCAAAGGAGGACGCAGGGGCCCTACGAGCAGTACTTC
NA	TRBV6-2/TRBV6-3	TRBJ1-1	few	CASSRLVGNTEAFF	TGTGCCAGCAGCCGACTGGTAGGAAACACTGAAGCTTTCTTT
NA	TRBV19	TRBJ1-1	few	CASHFSGVGTEAFF	TGTGCCAGTCATTTCTCGGGGGTGGGCACTGAAGCTTTCTTT
TRBD1	TRBV5-1	TRBJ2-7	NA	CASSPGTGPREQYF	TGCGCCAGCAGCCCGGGGACAGGGCCTCGCGAGCAGTACTTC
TRBD1	TRBV7-8	TRBJ1-6	NA	CASSLRRGQNNSPLHF	TGTGCCAGCAGCTTACGGCGGGGACAGAATAATTCACCCCTCCACTTT
NA	TRBV3-1/TRBV3-2	TRBJ1-3	NA	CASSPLYRGNTIYF	TGTGCCAGCAGCCCTTTATACAGGGGAAACACCATATATTTT
TRBD2	TRBV7-9	TRBJ2-1	NA	CASSRTSGGNEQFF	TGTGCCAGCAGCCGTACTAGCGGAGGGAATGAGCAGTTCTTC
NA	TRBV30	TRBJ2-7	once	CAWSPSRTISSYEQYF	TGTGCCTGGAGCCCCAGCAGGACAATCAGTTCCTACGAGCAGTACTTC
NA	TRBV9	TRBJ2-5	NA	CASSAGQSETQYF	TGTGCCAGCAGCGCCGGACAATCGGAGACCCAGTACTTC
NA	TRBV11-2	TRBJ1-5	NA	CASSVDRYQPQHF	TGTGCCAGCAGCGTAGACAGGTATCAGCCCCAGCATTTT
TRBD1	TRBV5-1	TRBJ1-1	NA	CASSSQGLWNTEAFF	TGCGCCAGCAGCTCACAGGGGTTATGGAACACTGAAGCTTTCTTT
NA	TRBV5-4	TRBJ2-1	NA	CASSLVGPEGEQFF	TGTGCCAGCAGCTTGGTGGGCCCGGAAGGTGAGCAGTTCTTC
TRBD1	TRBV5-1	TRBJ2-7	NA	CASSSEETGDEQYF	TGCGCCAGCAGCTCGGAAGAAACAGGGGACGAGCAGTACTTC
TRBD1	TRBV7-8	TRBJ1-2	NA	CASSLIGQGDYGYTF	TGTGCCAGCAGCTTAATTGGACAGGGGGACTATGGCTACACCTTC
TRBD2	TRBV5-1	TRBJ2-3	NA	CASSLGTSRPTDTQYF	TGCGCCAGCAGCTTGGGGACTAGCAGGCCGACAGATACGCAGTATTTT
TRBD2	TRBV7-3	TRBJ2-1	NA	CASSPTSGSYGEQFF	TGTGCCAGCAGCCCGACTAGCGGGAGTTACGGCGAGCAGTTCTTC
TRBD2	TRBV15	TRBJ2-1	NA	CATSRDLVGGPSDEQFF	TGTGCCACCAGCAGAGATCTCGTGGGAGGGCCCTCGGATGAGCAGTTCTTC
NA	TRBV2	TRBJ1-5	few	CASSPRVSRGGNQPQHF	TGTGCCAGCAGTCCCCGAGTTTCCAGGGGTGGCAATCAGCCCCAGCATTTT
NA	TRBV6-5	TRBJ1-2	NA	CASRTGVGYGYTF	TGTGCCAGCCGGACGGGGGTAGGCTATGGCTACACCTTC
NA	TRBV27	TRBJ1-1	NA	CASSFPGNTEAFF	TGTGCCAGCAGTTTTCCGGGGAACACTGAAGCTTTCTTT
TRBD2	TRBV30	TRBJ2-1	few	CAWTPGLAGNVWFF	TGTGCCTGGACACCGGGACTAGCGGGAAATGTGTGGTTCTTC
NA	TRBV15	TRBJ2-1	NA	CATSRDGGTVYNEQFF	TGTGCCACCAGCAGAGATGGAGGGACGGTTTACAATGAGCAGTTCTTC
TRBD1	TRBV25-1	TRBJ2-7	once	CASSGTGYEQYF	TGTGCCAGCAGTGGGACAGGGTACGAGCAGTACTTC
TRBD1	TRBV15	TRBJ1-4	once	CATSRARQGDEKLFF	TGTGCCACCAGCAGAGCACGGCAGGGGGATGAAAAACTGTTTTTT
NA	TRBV25-1	TRBJ2-3	NA	CASSETTHRDTQYF	TGTGCCAGCAGTGAGACGACTCACCGGGATACGCAGTATTTT
TRBD2	TRBV4-2	TRBJ2-2	NA	CASSQDGGGANTGELFF	TGTGCCAGCAGCCAAGATGGCGGGGGGGCGAACACCGGGGAGCTGTTTTTT
TRBD2	TRBV9	TRBJ2-1	once	CASSEGTSGLEQFF	TGTGCCAGCAGCGAAGGGACTAGCGGTCTTGAGCAGTTCTTC
NA	TRBV5-1	TRBJ2-7	NA	CASSLGDYLSEQYF	TGCGCCAGCAGCTTGGGAGACTACCTTTCCGAGCAGTACTTC
NA	TRBV14	TRBJ1-2	NA	CASSQVRDGYTF	TGTGCCAGCAGCCAAGTCCGGGATGGCTACACCTTC
NA	TRBV18	TRBJ1-3	NA	CASSDTVGSGNTIYF	TGTGCCAGCTCAGACACAGTCGGCTCTGGAAACACCATATATTTT
TRBD1	TRBV6-5	TRBJ1-2	few	CASSGQGLFGYTF	TGTGCCAGCTCCGGACAGGGGTTATTCGGCTACACCTTC
TRBD1	TRBV13	TRBJ2-7	NA	CASSEQGYEQYF	TGTGCCAGCAGCGAACAGGGGTACGAGCAGTACTTC
NA	TRBV27	TRBJ1-1	NA	CASSARGGNTEAFF	TGTGCCAGCAGTGCTAGAGGGGGGAACACTGAAGCTTTCTTT
NA	TRBV5-4	TRBJ2-4	NA	CASSFNGAKNIQYF	TGTGCCAGCAGCTTTAACGGAGCCAAAAACATTCAGTACTTC
NA	TRBV5-1	TRBJ1-1	few	CASSTTGSKNTEAFF	TGCGCCAGCAGCACTACAGGGTCGAAGAACACTGAAGCTTTCTTT
TRBD1	TRBV23-1	TRBJ2-7	NA	CASQQEGQGGREQYF	TGCGCCAGCCAGCAAGAGGGACAGGGTGGACGCGAGCAGTACTTC
TRBD1	TRBV10-3	TRBJ2-7	NA	CAITTGVDEQYF	TGTGCCATTACAACAGGGGTGGACGAGCAGTACTTC
NA	TRBV28	TRBJ2-3	NA	CASIAASTDTQYF	TGTGCCAGCATTGCGGCTAGCACAGATACGCAGTATTTT
TRBD1	TRBV6-5	TRBJ2-1	NA	CASSYSTGGIYEQFF	TGTGCCAGCAGTTACTCGACAGGGGGTATCTATGAGCAGTTCTTC